The 29 T cell receptor beta chains presented below share a single source sample, sequenced in a study of type 1 regulatory T cells. These TCRs' antigens remain unknown. TCRdb re-called the reads through MiXCR, storing one row per CDR3 protein. The sample has roughly 68,000 distinct CDR3 sequences; roughly three fifths are singletons. The sample comprised cultured T cells, either the whole culture or a sorted T cell fraction (not recorded which). The subset is: Tr1-enriched cell product generated in vitro against host alloantigens. The receptors here all came from a human donor in good health.

The chain has TRBV12-3 or TRBV12-4 and TRBJ1-1; the D gene is possibly TRBD1 (6 bases). Trimming left V 3 bases short and J 6 bases short, with 11 bases between. This CDR3 region has 13 residues. The CDR3 DNA sequence: TGTGCCAGCAGTTTTCAGGGGAAAGCTGAAGCTTTCTTT. As protein: CASSFQGKAEAFF.

The V call is TRBV9, the J call TRBJ2-1, with 7 bases identical to TRBD1. Germline CDR1 SGDLS, CDR2 YYNGEE. CDR3 length: 14 residues. J lost 7 bases, V lost 0 bases, and 4 bases had no gene match. The CDR3 spells CASSVVAGGNEQFF. In DNA, the CDR3 is TGTGCCAGCAGCGTAGTAGCAGGGGGAAATGAGCAGTTCTTC.

The V gene is TRBV7-2, the J gene TRBJ2-7; D tentatively reads TRBD1 or TRBD2 (5 bases each). CDR1 and CDR2 (germline): SGHTA, FQGNSA. This CDR3 has 16 amino acids. V lost 1 base, J lost 4 bases, and 17 bases lay in between. CDR3 DNA: TGTGCCAGCAGCTTAGGGACCGGGACCTTGGATTACGAGCAGTACTTC. The encoded protein is CASSLGTGTLDYEQYF.

This clonotype was recorded a few times. The gene calls are TRBV18 and TRBJ2-5, with 7 nucleotides matching TRBD1. CDR3 length: 15 residues. Germline CDR1 KGHSH, CDR2 LQKENI. The V segment lost 6 bases and the J segment 5 bases; nucleotides outside the gene matches: 12. CDR3 residues: CASSPRTGNKETQYF. CDR3 nucleotide sequence: TGTGCCAGCTCTCCGAGGACAGGAAACAAGGAGACCCAGTACTTC.

This chain joins TRBV5-1 and TRBJ2-3; D perhaps matches TRBD1 (5 bases). CDR1 and CDR2 (germline): SGHRS, YFSETQ. The CDR3 consists of 18 residues. Trimming pared 0 bases from V and 0 bases from J, leaving 17 bases between. CDR3: CASSLEPPVGASTDTQYF. CDR3 coding DNA: TGCGCCAGCAGCTTGGAACCTCCTGTTGGGGCTAGCACAGATACGCAGTATTTT.

The chain is built from TRBV10-3 and TRBJ2-5, with D possibly being TRBD1 (5 bases). The germline gives CDR1 ENHRY, CDR2 SYGVKD. V lost 4 bases to trimming and J lost 5 bases, with 11 bases between them. CDR3 length: 13 amino acids. The CDR3 bases are TGTGCCATCAGTGGAAGTAGGGGTGAGACCCAGTACTTC. This translates into CAISGSRGETQYF.

V is TRBV2 and J is TRBJ2-1, with D unresolved. V gave up 6 bases and J gave up 7 bases, with 10 bases separating them. The CDR3 is 12 amino acids. Per germline, CDR1 SNHLY and CDR2 FYNNEI. The CDR3 nucleotides read TGTGCCAGCAGCCGAGAACAAAATGAGCAGTTCTTC. Translation: CASSREQNEQFF.

This clonotype was seen a handful of times. The chain carries TRBV3-1 and TRBJ2-7; TRBD2 is a possible D gene (6 bases). The length of the CDR3 is 16 residues. The germline CDR1 and CDR2 sequences are LGHDT and YNNKEL (reference sequence). The V end was cut by 4 bases, the J end by 2 bases, with 18 bases between. CDR3 loop: CASSPSDFGGTYEQYF. In DNA form, the CDR3 reads TGTGCCAGCAGCCCCTCGGACTTTGGGGGGACCTACGAGCAGTACTTC.

This chain joins TRBV7-8 and TRBJ2-1; 7 bases align to TRBD2. The germline V gene has CDR1 SGHVS and CDR2 FQNEAQ. The junction had 7 bases not matched to a gene; V was cut back by 1 base and J by 13 bases. CDR3 length equals 13 residues. CDR3 nucleotide sequence: TGTGCCAGCAGCTTAGACCCGGCGGGAGTTCAGTTCTTC. Translating it yields CASSLDPAGVQFF.

The V call is TRBV12-3 or TRBV12-4, the J call TRBJ2-7, with 7 bases identical to TRBD2. CDR3 size: 14 residues. The V and J ends lost 5 bases and 3 bases, in that order; junction bases with no gene match: 7. CDR3 sequence reads: CASSRSGILYEQYF. Here the CDR3 DNA reads TGTGCCAGCAGTAGAAGCGGGATCCTCTACGAGCAGTACTTC.

The chain employs TRBV3-1 and TRBJ2-7, with 7 nucleotides matching TRBD2. This CDR3 has 14 amino acids. CDR1 and CDR2 (germline): LGHDT, YNNKEL (reference sequence). With 6 bases clipped from V and 3 bases from J, the junction kept 8 bases outside the gene matches. CDR3 loop: CASSSRERGYEQYF. Written as DNA, the CDR3 is TGTGCCAGCAGTTCTCGAGAGCGGGGCTACGAGCAGTACTTC.

This CDR3 is CASSSWGSGEADTQYF. The CDR3 DNA sequence: TGTGCCAGCAGCTCCTGGGGGAGCGGAGAGGCAGATACGCAGTATTTT. The rearrangement joins TRBV7-9 to TRBJ2-3; possibly TRBD1 or TRBD2 for D (5 bases each). This CDR3 contains 16 residues. Germline CDR1 reads SEHNR; CDR2 reads FQNEAQ (reference sequence). The V and J ends lost 4 bases and 4 bases respectively, with 18 bases between them.

The V and J genes are TRBV5-1 and TRBJ1-1; no clear D. V was cut by 2 bases and J by 1 base, with 9 bases left in between. This CDR3 spans 14 amino acids. CDR1 and CDR2 from the germline V gene are SGHRS and YFSETQ. The CDR3 nucleotides read TGCGCCAGCAGCTTAGGCAAACCGAACACTGAAGCTTTCTTT. Protein product: CASSLGKPNTEAFF.

The genes are TRBV6-5 and TRBJ2-5, with no clear D. The CDR3 covers 14 residues. V was pared by 0 bases and J by 5 bases, with 10 bases between. Germline loops: CDR1 MNHEY, CDR2 SVGAGI. The DNA of the CDR3 is TGTGCCAGCAGTTACTCGAGGATGGGGGAGACCCAGTACTTC. Residues: CASSYSRMGETQYF.

The chain couples TRBV4-1 to TRBJ2-7; the match to TRBD2 covers 7 bases. Germline values: CDR1 MGHRA, CDR2 YSYEKL. This CDR3 is 16 amino acids long. The J segment lost 7 bases and the V segment lost 6 bases, leaving 18 bases of the junction unmatched. CDR3 loop: CASRAVPGEGLREQYF. CDR3 in DNA: TGCGCCAGCAGGGCAGTCCCGGGGGAGGGCTTACGTGAGCAGTACTTC.

This clonotype was detected only a few times. The chain employs TRBV7-2 and TRBJ2-6, with TRBD1 matching over 12 bases. The V segment lost 5 bases and the J segment 1 base; nucleotides outside the gene matches: 12. The CDR3 spans 20 residues. From germline, CDR1 is SGHTA and CDR2 FQGNSA. Written as DNA, the CDR3 is TGTGCCAGCAGCCGACCTCCCGGGACAGGGGGCAGGTCTGGGGCCAACGTCCTGACTTTC. Translated, it gives CASSRPPGTGGRSGANVLTF.

This chain connects TRBV7-9 to TRBJ2-3, with D perhaps assigned TRBD1 or TRBD2 (6 bases each). CDR1 is SEHNR and CDR2 is FQNEAQ in the germline V gene (reference sequence). The V end lost 8 bases, the J end lost 2 bases, and 17 bases lay between the germline ends. This CDR3 contains 15 residues. The CDR3 loop is CASASWGAATDTQYF. The CDR3 coding sequence is TGTGCCAGCGCCAGCTGGGGGGCGGCCACAGATACGCAGTATTTT.

The rearrangement links TRBV2 to TRBJ1-1, with D hard to call. Between the trimmed V and J ends, which lost 4 bases and 1 base, there was a span of 7 bases. The germline V gene encodes CDR1 SNHLY and CDR2 FYNNEI. This CDR3 contains 13 residues. The CDR3 loop is CASSGAQNTEAFF. The CDR3 DNA reads TGTGCCAGCAGTGGGGCACAGAACACTGAAGCTTTCTTT.

This clonotype occurred a few times. The chain carries TRBV11-2 and TRBJ1-2; 7 bases align to TRBD1. The CDR3 has 14 residues. J lost 4 bases, V lost 5 bases, and 7 bases had no gene match. Per germline, CDR1 SGHAT and CDR2 FQNNGV. The CDR3 is CASSAIRDSYGYTF. The CDR3 bases are TGTGCCAGCAGCGCAATCCGGGACAGCTATGGCTACACCTTC.

J is TRBJ2-7 and V is TRBV12-3 or TRBV12-4; D is possibly TRBD1 or TRBD2 (5 bases each). V lost 2 bases and J 6 bases, leaving 17 bases between the germline ends. The CDR3 has 15 amino acids. This chain's CDR3 is CASSLPSRGGCEQYF. The CDR3 DNA is TGTGCCAGCAGTTTACCCTCACGGGGCGGGTGCGAGCAGTACTTC.

The gene calls are TRBV20-1 and TRBJ2-7; D is unclear. The CDR3 is 13 amino acids. Trimming pared 3 bases from V and 0 bases from J, leaving 9 bases between. Germline CDR1 is DFQATT and CDR2 is SNEGSKA (reference sequence). Here the CDR3 DNA reads TGCAGTGCTAGGACGGACGTCTCCTACGAGCAGTACTTC. Translated, it gives CSARTDVSYEQYF.

V gene TRBV20-1 combines with J gene TRBJ2-3; D might be TRBD2 (6 bases). CDR1 and CDR2 from the germline V gene are DFQATT and SNEGSKA (reference sequence). CDR3 size: 12 residues. Trimming left V 5 bases short and J 4 bases short, with 10 bases between. This CDR3 is CSAPSDADTQYF. The CDR3 nucleotides are TGCAGTGCTCCTAGCGATGCAGATACGCAGTATTTT.

In DNA, the CDR3 is TGTGCCAGCAGCTTGATGGGGGATGAGCAGTTCTTC. Translation gives CASSLMGDEQFF. The chain links TRBV5-4 to TRBJ2-1; D may be TRBD1 or TRBD2 (5 bases each). Germline V gives CDR1 SGHNT, CDR2 YYREEE (reference sequence). The CDR3 contains 12 residues. V gave up 1 base and J gave up 8 bases, with 7 bases separating them.

This sequence joins TRBV3-1 and TRBJ1-1; TRBD1 is a possible D gene (5 bases). V shed 7 bases and J shed 4 bases, with 13 bases lying between them. The CDR3 extends over 13 amino acids. CDR1 and CDR2 from the germline V gene are LGHDT and YNNKEL (reference sequence). The CDR3 reads CASTKKGSTEAFF. The CDR3 nucleotides read TGTGCCAGCACAAAAAAGGGGAGCACTGAAGCTTTCTTT.

V is TRBV19 and J is TRBJ1-1; TRBD1 agrees at 8 bases. Trimming removed 9 bases from V and 1 base from J; junction bases left unmatched: 4. This CDR3 has 13 amino acids. Germline V gene lookup returns CDR1 LNHDA and CDR2 SQIVND (reference sequence). The CDR3: CARTGTGNTEAFF. The DNA of the CDR3 is TGTGCCAGGACCGGGACAGGGAACACTGAAGCTTTCTTT.

The V gene is TRBV15, the J gene TRBJ1-1; the match to TRBD1 covers 8 bases. Germline loops: CDR1 LNHNV, CDR2 YYDKDF (reference sequence). Trimming at V came to 6 bases and at J to 1 base, leaving 7 bases not matched to a gene. This CDR3 region has 15 residues. CDR3 nucleotide sequence: TGTGCCACCAGTGATATAGGACAGGGGAACACTGAAGCTTTCTTT. Amino acid sequence: CATSDIGQGNTEAFF.

The sample holds a few counts of this clonotype. V and J are TRBV4-2 and TRBJ1-3; D might be TRBD1 (5 bases). V lost 1 base and J lost 1, with 17 bases in between. The CDR3 covers 18 residues. Germline V gene sequence: CDR1 LGHNA, CDR2 YNFKEQ. The chain's CDR3 is CASSQVSSPGPSGNTIYF. CDR3 DNA sequence: TGTGCCAGCAGCCAAGTTTCATCTCCAGGGCCTTCTGGAAACACCATATATTTT.

The chain joins TRBV19 to TRBJ2-7; TRBD1 or TRBD2 may be the D gene (6 bases each). This CDR3 spans 13 amino acids. The ends were cut back, 5 bases at V and 4 bases at J, with 12 bases in the middle. Per the germline V gene, CDR1 is LNHDA and CDR2 is SQIVND (reference sequence). The CDR3, as DNA: TGTGCCAGTAGTTACAGGGCGGGATACGAGCAGTACTTC. This gives the protein CASSYRAGYEQYF. Filled out from reference TRBV19 and TRBJ2-7, the complete variable domain reads DGGITQSPKYLFRKEGQNVTLSCEQNLNHDAMYWYRQDPGQGLRLIYYSQIVNDFQKGDIAEGYSVSREKKESFPLTVTSAQKNPTAFYLCASSYRAGYEQYFGPGTRLTVT.

Regarding this clonotype: This CDR3 fails to terminate in the conserved phenylalanine or tryptophan, so it likely reflects a read error. CDR3 in DNA: TGTGCCAGCAGCTTAGCGGAGAGAGATACGCAGTATTCT. Amino acid sequence: CASSLAERDTQYS. This chain joins TRBV7-9 and TRBJ2-3, with D uncertain. Germline CDR1 SEHNR, CDR2 FQNEAQ (reference sequence). The V and J ends lost 0 bases and 5 bases respectively, with 6 bases between them. The CDR3 length is 13 residues.